This entry describes one T cell receptor (beta chain). Antigen unknown. This specimen belongs to a study of T cell responses to AZD1222 COVID-19 vaccine. Overall study findings and caveats: The study sampled repertoires only after the peak T cell response. Nearly half of spike-specific TCRs reportedly target variant regions that are unmutated in the B.1.351 and B.1.1.7 variants. Spike regions recognized by vaccine-associated CD4 TCRs spanned the protein, led by 160-218 and 743-854. It should be noted that donors were predominantly white British and more often female, and clonal diversity was possibly underestimated.

Using immunoSEQ multiplex PCR, the repertoire was profiled, and TCRdb retains in-frame clones only, with some absent. Among over 150,000 clones listed, about 88% were seen once. This receptor was identified in an adult in good health. Material: peripheral blood, obtained on day 0 of AZD1222 vaccination.

The CDR3 loop is CASSRGWNQPQHF. For the CDR3, the DNA is TGTGCCAGCAGCCGCGGATGGAATCAGCCCCAGCATTTT. The V and J genes are TRBV6-2 or TRBV6-3 and TRBJ1-5; D unresolved. The CDR3 runs 13 residues. Germline CDR1 is MNHEY and CDR2 is SVGEGT. Trimming cost V 6 bases and J 4 bases, with 10 bases left between them.